This T cell receptor (beta chain) comes out of a study of somatic mutations in cytotoxic T cells in rheumatoid arthritis. Overall study: The flow sorting of some V beta antibody-stained T-cell populations reached nearly 100% purity, and the sorted populations included V beta1+ cells sequenced for TCRB. General study points: A largest CD8+ clone above 20% of CD8+ cells occurred in about an eighth of the 65 patients. Nobody adjusted the slight TRBV07 underrepresentation in rheumatoid arthritis patients for multiple comparisons.

Assay used: immunoSEQ multiplex PCR; TCRdb lists only in-frame clones, some missing. The table lists around 15,000 clones, around 70% of them singletons. For this clone: Its antigen remains unknown.

Germline V gives CDR1 SQVTM, CDR2 ANQGSEA. Trimming removed 5 bases at V and 0 bases at J, with 10 bases between. This CDR3 region has 13 residues. Sequenced material: CD8+ T cells sorted from blood. The chain recombines TRBV29-1 with TRBJ1-1; weak D call: TRBD1 (5 bases). The receptor was isolated from an adult with rheumatoid arthritis. Written as DNA, the CDR3 is TGCAGCGTTTTGGACAAAGTGAACACTGAAGCTTTCTTT. This sequence encodes CSVLDKVNTEAFF.